This record covers a single T cell receptor beta chain. Its antigen remains unidentified. Each cell subset's genomic DNA was divided evenly among several immunoSEQ plates. Sequencing was performed with immunoSEQ multiplex PCR; in TCRdb, only in-frame clones are kept and a portion is missing. Of some 900,000 clones in the sample, less than 85% are singletons; the top ten hold approximately 1.5%. This record belongs to a study of shared clonotypes between healthy human individuals. The study, taken as a whole, reports: Specimens sampled were limited to blood, with tissue repertoires likely differing. Generally, naive subsets (rather than memory subsets) showed larger estimated richness. Clonotype sharing levels among donors were expected to vary with sequencing depth.

The V gene's germline CDR1 is MNHEY and CDR2 SMNVEV (reference sequence). Trimming removed 5 bases at V and 6 bases at J, with 10 bases between. There are 13 residues in the CDR3. The rearrangement uses TRBV27 and TRBJ2-2, with unresolved D. The TCR was taken from a man younger than 35 in good health. Sequencing was carried out using memory CD4+ T cells sorted from blood. Specified subset: CD45RA-negative fraction. The CDR3 spells CASSPRGAGELFF. In nucleotides, the CDR3 is TGTGCCAGCAGTCCCCGAGGCGCCGGGGAGCTGTTTTTT.